The clone carrying this T cell receptor beta chain was counted at least ten times. Its antigen is not identified. Amplification targeted TCR beta CDR3 regions from RNA transcripts. RT-PCR in the first round (using the HTBI primer set) targeted the TCR CDR3. TCRdb reanalysed the multiplex PCR reads using MiXCR and keeps one entry per CDR3 protein. The sample yields around 600,000 distinct CDR3 sequences, roughly 15% seen once. This record belongs to a study of T cells in Graves' hyperthyroidism and ophthalmopathy. Overall study: Peripheral blood was secured at the point of initial diagnosis, before any treatment.

Points from the study as a whole: Median prediction lead before ophthalmopathy onset was about 6.5 months with the model.

The junction had 6 bases not matched to a gene; V was cut back by 5 bases and J by 4 bases. Germline CDR1 is KGHSH and CDR2 is LQKENI. The CDR3 loop spans 15 amino acids. Sequences were obtained from blood. The genes are TRBV18 and TRBJ1-5, with 9 bases aligning to TRBD1. This receptor was taken from a woman between 50 and 59 years old with Graves' ophthalmopathy. The CDR3 DNA reads as TGTGCCAGCTCAAGGACAGGGGAGCGAAATCAGCCCCAGCATTTT. Protein: CASSRTGERNQPQHF.